One sample yielded the 2 T cell receptor beta chains listed below, sequenced in a study of blood T cell repertoires in COVID-19. Clones were sequenced by immunoSEQ multiplex PCR, and TCRdb holds only the in-frame ones, with some missing. Of around 190,000 clones in the sample, 75% to 80% were seen once. The source material was peripheral blood. These receptors came from a woman aged 45-60 years with active or convalescent COVID-19.

The chain couples TRBV27 to TRBJ1-2; 7 bases map to TRBD1. From germline, CDR1 is MNHEY and CDR2 SMNVEV (reference sequence). The CDR3 spans 15 residues. With 8 bases clipped from V and 4 bases from J, the junction kept 13 bases outside the gene matches. The CDR3 is CASCANRQGCYGYTF. The DNA of the CDR3 is TGTGCCAGCTGCGCGAACCGACAGGGATGCTATGGCTACACCTTC.

This chain links TRBV2 with TRBJ2-5; tentative D call: TRBD1 (6 bases). Trimming shortened V by 5 bases and J by 4 bases, and 11 bases separated the two germline ends. Germline V gene lookup returns CDR1 SNHLY and CDR2 FYNNEI. This CDR3 has 13 amino acids. In DNA form, the CDR3 reads TGTGCCAGCAGTACAGGGTCTCGAGAGACCCAGTACTTC. This sequence encodes CASSTGSRETQYF.